Presented here are 9 T cell receptor beta chains from one specimen sequenced in a study. MiXCR, applied by TCRdb to the RT-PCR reads, yields one record per CDR3 protein. The sample lists about 680,000 distinct CDR3 sequences, approximately 14% seen once, with just over 3.5% in the top ten. The material sequenced was memory CD4+ T cells from blood. These receptors originate from a female donor in good health, serving as a healthy control.

This clonotype was recorded many times. The V call is TRBV5-1, the J call TRBJ1-2; 8 nucleotides line up with TRBD1. V lost 3 bases, J lost 5 bases, and 9 bases stayed unmatched. Germline V gene data show CDR1 as SGHRS and CDR2 as YFSETQ. This CDR3 is built from 15 residues. CDR3 protein: CASSYRTGGMYGYTF. For the CDR3, the DNA is TGCGCCAGCAGCTATCGTACAGGGGGGATGTATGGCTACACCTTC.

The rearrangement joins TRBV20-1 to TRBJ1-2; D unclear. CDR3 size: 12 residues. V lost 3 bases, J lost 7 bases, and 12 bases lay in between. Germline V lookup: CDR1 DFQATT, CDR2 SNEGSKA (reference sequence). CDR3 protein: CSASHSSSGYTF. The CDR3 coding sequence is TGCAGTGCTAGCCATTCGAGCAGTGGCTACACCTTC.

The chain uses TRBV6-5 and TRBJ2-7, with 8 positions matching TRBD1. CDR1 is MNHEY and CDR2 is SVGAGI in the germline V gene. The J segment lost 5 bases and the V segment lost 2 bases, leaving 11 bases of the junction unmatched. CDR3 length: 16 residues. The CDR3 loop reads CASSYGSRGRADEQYF. CDR3 DNA sequence: TGTGCCAGCAGTTACGGATCCAGGGGGCGGGCGGACGAGCAGTACTTC.

In this sample, this clonotype turned up a few times. The chain carries TRBV6-5 and TRBJ1-6, with a weak D call TRBD1 (5 bases). Between the trimmed V and J ends, which lost 7 bases and 9 bases, there was a span of 16 bases. The CDR3 length is 14 residues. Germline V gene data show CDR1 as MNHEY and CDR2 as SVGAGI. The CDR3: CASTSSQGRSPLHF. CDR3 bases: TGTGCCAGCACCTCTTCGCAGGGACGTTCACCCCTCCACTTT.

This clonotype was detected only a few times. J is TRBJ2-4 and V is TRBV4-1; 10 nucleotides match TRBD1. The CDR3 covers 17 residues. CDR1 MGHRA and CDR2 YSYEKL come from the germline V gene. V shed 3 bases, J shed 1 base, and the junction held 6 bases outside the gene matches. The CDR3, as DNA: TGCGCCAGCAGCCAGGGGCCGGGACAGGGGGCCAAAAACATTCAGTACTTC. This sequence encodes CASSQGPGQGAKNIQYF.

The CDR3 sequence is CASSKTGTMGTYEQYF. CDR3 bases: TGTGCCAGCAGTAAAACCGGGACAATGGGTACCTACGAGCAGTACTTC. The chain joins TRBV6-6 to TRBJ2-7, with TRBD1 as a possible D gene (6 bases). Germline lookup yields CDR1 MNHNY and CDR2 SVGAGI (reference sequence). The germline V and J ends were trimmed by 5 bases and 2 bases, with 19 bases remaining between them. This CDR3 is built from 16 residues.

The chain employs TRBV15 and TRBJ2-1; D gene unclear. CDR1 is LNHNV and CDR2 is YYDKDF in the germline V gene (reference sequence). The CDR3 totals 14 residues. Trimming pared 0 bases from V and 5 bases from J, leaving 8 bases between. Here the CDR3 reads CATSRDWADNEQFF. The CDR3 nucleotides read TGTGCCACCAGCAGAGATTGGGCCGACAATGAGCAGTTCTTC. The complete variable domain, with remaining parts taken from reference TRBV15 and TRBJ2-1, reads DAMVIQNPRYQVTQFGKPVTLSCSQTLNHNVMYWYQQKSSQAPKLLFHYYDKDFNNEADTPDNFQSRRPNTSFCFLDIRSPGLGDTAMYLCATSRDWADNEQFFGPGTRLTVL.

This clonotype came up many times. The chain couples TRBV10-3 to TRBJ1-6, with D possibly matching TRBD1 (5 bases). The V and J ends lost 6 bases and 5 bases respectively, with 5 bases between them. Per the germline V gene, CDR1 is ENHRY and CDR2 is SYGVKD. This CDR3 region has 12 residues. The CDR3 nucleotides are TGTGCCATCAGGGGGGATAATTCACCCCTCCACTTT. Protein: CAIRGDNSPLHF.

A few counts support this clonotype. This chain links TRBV30 with TRBJ1-1; no clear D. The CDR3 is 13 residues long. With 2 bases removed from V and 0 bases from J, the gap between germline ends came to 7 bases. Germline V gene lookup returns CDR1 GTSNPN and CDR2 SVGIG (reference sequence). The CDR3 coding sequence is TGTGCCTGGAGTTCGCTGTTGAACACTGAAGCTTTCTTT. It is translated as CAWSSLLNTEAFF.